These 21 T cell receptor beta chains were all obtained from the same sample, sequenced in a study of blood T cell repertoires in COVID-19 (dated by TCRdb to 2018 to 2020). Libraries were built with the immunoSEQ multiplex PCR assay. TCRdb carries this immuneACCESS record with in-frame sequences only. Its versions omit some clonotypes, under half of them owing to an unresolved V gene in the studies checked, with the rest unexplained. This sample holds roughly 420,000 clones; roughly 90% were observed only once. The leading ten clones occupy about 0.89% of the sample. The sample taken for sequencing was PBMCs or T cells enriched from blood (not recorded which). All receptors derive from a woman in her twenties or thirties with acute COVID-19.

This chain links TRBV3-1 (or the pseudogene TRBV3-2) with TRBJ2-7; TRBD1 matches at 11 bases. The ends lost 0 bases at V and 5 bases at J; junction bases unmatched: 15. The CDR3 has 19 amino acids. CDR1 and CDR2 (germline): LGHDT, YNNKEL (reference sequence). The CDR3 nucleotides are TGTGCCAGCAGCCAAGATAGCGATCCTGGACAGGGGGCATTTAACGAGCAGTACTTC. The encoded protein is CASSQDSDPGQGAFNEQYF.

This clone was picked up one time. The chain uses TRBV19 and TRBJ2-7, with a tentative D call TRBD1 (6 bases). CDR1 and CDR2 from the germline V gene are LNHDA and SQIVND (reference sequence). CDR3 length: 14 amino acids. Trimming took 5 bases from V and 4 from J, leaving 15 bases between them. This CDR3 is CASSAGTSIYEQYF. The DNA for the CDR3 is TGTGCCAGTAGTGCCGGGACATCCATTTACGAGCAGTACTTC.

This sequence joins TRBV5-1 and TRBJ2-2; 7 nucleotides match TRBD1. V lost 4 bases to trimming and J lost 9 bases; unmatched junction nucleotides: 12. CDR3 length: 15 residues. The germline V gene has CDR1 SGHRS and CDR2 YFSETQ. In DNA form, the CDR3 reads TGCGCCAGCAGCCCCGGACAGGCCGATACGAGGGAGCTGTTTTTT. As protein: CASSPGQADTRELFF.

This clone was seen just once. The chain couples TRBV3-1 (or the pseudogene TRBV3-2) to TRBJ1-2; tentative D call: TRBD1 (6 bases). This CDR3 region has 13 residues. Germline lookup yields CDR1 LGHDT and CDR2 YNNKEL (reference sequence). The V and J ends lost 4 bases and 8 bases respectively, with 14 bases between them. The CDR3 DNA reads TGTGCCAGCAGCCCCCGGACAGCATCCGGCTACACCTTC. It specifies CASSPRTASGYTF.

The chain couples TRBV14 to TRBJ1-2; 7 bases fit TRBD1. Germline V CDR1 and CDR2: SGHDN, FVKESK. CDR3 length: 16 residues. With 1 base clipped from V and 2 bases from J, the junction kept 7 bases outside the gene matches. DNA for the CDR3: TGTGCCAGCAGCCAAGGGAGAGGGGGCGCAAACTATGGCTACACCTTC. Translating it yields CASSQGRGGANYGYTF.

CDR3 sequence: CASKILGGQERGYTF. The CDR3 bases are TGTGCCAGTAAAATCTTAGGGGGACAGGAACGTGGCTACACCTTC. J is TRBJ1-2 and V is TRBV19; 8 nucleotides align to TRBD1. CDR3 size: 15 residues. The junction had 14 bases not matched to a gene; V was cut back by 7 bases and J by 7 bases. The germline gives CDR1 LNHDA, CDR2 SQIVND (reference sequence).

There are a few counts of this clone. This CDR3 is also generated by other DNA sequences in the sample. The chain links TRBV11-2 to TRBJ2-2; D perhaps matches TRBD1 (5 bases). CDR1 and CDR2 (germline): SGHAT, FQNNGV. The V and J ends lost 5 bases and 1 base respectively, with 8 bases between them. The CDR3 loop spans 14 amino acids. The CDR3 nucleotides are TGTGCCAGCAGCCGAAGGGGGAACACCGGGGAGCTGTTTTTT. Translating it yields CASSRRGNTGELFF. The full variable domain, in which reference TRBV11-2 and TRBJ2-2 provide the parts outside the CDR3, is EAGVAQSPRYKIIEKRQSVAFWCNPISGHATLYWYQQILGQGPKLLIQFQNNGVVDDSQLPKDRFSAERLKGVDSTLKIQPAKLEDSAVYLCASSRRGNTGELFFGEGSRLTVL.

This chain uses TRBV30 with TRBJ1-5; D gene ambiguous. The germline gives CDR1 GTSNPN, CDR2 SVGIG (reference sequence). V lost 5 bases to trimming and J lost 3 bases, with 17 bases between them. This CDR3 is built from 15 residues. The CDR3 spells CAWASLGLNNQPQHF. In DNA form, the CDR3 reads TGTGCCTGGGCAAGCCTCGGACTGAACAATCAGCCCCAGCATTTT.

The genes are TRBV5-8 and TRBJ1-6, with D hard to call. The CDR3 has 11 amino acids. The germline V gene has CDR1 SGHTS and CDR2 YDEGEE. The V and J ends lost 4 bases and 12 bases respectively, with 8 bases between them. The DNA of the CDR3 is TGTGCCAGCAGCCCGAGGGTACCCCTCCACTTT. It is translated as CASSPRVPLHF.

The chain joins TRBV10-1 to TRBJ2-1; 11 bases map to TRBD2. From germline, CDR1 is WNHNN and CDR2 SYGVQD (reference sequence). The CDR3 has 13 amino acids. The V segment lost 2 bases and the J segment 12 bases; nucleotides outside the gene matches: 3. The CDR3: CASSELAGGSQFF. The CDR3 DNA reads TGCGCCAGCAGTGAGCTAGCGGGGGGTTCGCAGTTCTTC.

The chain joins TRBV9 to TRBJ2-1; TRBD2 matches at 10 bases. Germline CDR1 reads SGDLS; CDR2 reads YYNGEE. V dropped 3 bases and J dropped 2; count of bases not matched to a gene: 2. The CDR3 spans 15 residues. As DNA, the CDR3 is TGTGCCAGCAGCGAAACTAGCGGGACCTACAATGAGCAGTTCTTC. This gives the protein CASSETSGTYNEQFF.

The gene calls are TRBV2 and TRBJ1-5; 8 bases fit TRBD1. Germline V gene lookup returns CDR1 SNHLY and CDR2 FYNNEI. Trimming cost V 7 bases and J 0 bases; bases outside gene matches: 8. The CDR3 loop spans 16 amino acids. For the CDR3, the DNA is TGTGCCAGCATGGGACAGGTTTCGAATAGCAATCAGCCCCAGCATTTT. As protein: CASMGQVSNSNQPQHF.

The rearrangement links TRBV5-6 to TRBJ2-7; D is perhaps TRBD2 (5 bases). This CDR3 contains 11 residues. V was shortened by 2 bases and J by 8 bases, with 8 bases between the two germline ends. Per the germline V gene, CDR1 is SGHDT and CDR2 is YYEEEE. CDR3 DNA sequence: TGTGCCAGCAGCTTCGGGGAAAAGCAGTACTTC. This translates into CASSFGEKQYF.

The gene calls are TRBV25-1 and TRBJ2-2; D perhaps matches TRBD1 (5 bases). V dropped 1 base and J dropped 7 bases, with 7 bases sitting between them. Germline loops: CDR1 MGHDK, CDR2 SYGVNS. CDR3 length equals 13 residues. CDR3 sequence: CASSESQGGELFF. The DNA for the CDR3 is TGTGCCAGCAGTGAATCGCAGGGCGGGGAGCTGTTTTTT.

V and J are TRBV5-5 and TRBJ1-4; no firm D call. The germline CDR1 and CDR2 sequences are SGHKS and YYEKEE (reference sequence). The V end lost 3 bases, the J end lost 0 bases, and 12 bases lay between the germline ends. The CDR3 covers 16 residues. The CDR3 nucleotides are TGTGCCAGCAGCTCACAGATTCTTGCAACTAATGAAAAACTGTTTTTT. This encodes CASSSQILATNEKLFF.

The gene calls are TRBV11-2 and TRBJ2-7, with TRBD2 identical over 10 bases. CDR3 length equals 16 residues. Germline V lookup: CDR1 SGHAT, CDR2 FQNNGV. Trimming at V came to 3 bases and at J to 5 bases, leaving 10 bases not matched to a gene. In nucleotides, the CDR3 is TGTGCCAGCAGCTTTTACTATAGCGGGGGGCCCCACGAGCAGTACTTC. Translation gives CASSFYYSGGPHEQYF.

The chain has TRBV19 and TRBJ1-3, with D possibly matching TRBD1 (6 bases). Trimming left V 6 bases short and J 2 bases short, with 17 bases between. Germline V lookup: CDR1 LNHDA, CDR2 SQIVND (reference sequence). CDR3 length: 16 amino acids. The CDR3 region has the DNA TGTGCCAGTAGAACAATACAGGGAGAGGCTGGAAACACCATATATTTT. Translation gives CASRTIQGEAGNTIYF.

The chain recombines TRBV2 with TRBJ2-3, with 7 bases matching TRBD2. In germline, CDR1 is SNHLY, CDR2 FYNNEI. With V trimmed by 8 bases and J by 6 bases, 11 bases remained unmatched. The CDR3 length is 14 residues. The CDR3 nucleotides are TGTGCCAGCCGCCAGGGTGGGGGAGGGGATACGCAGTATTTT. Its protein product is CASRQGGGGDTQYF.

The chain has TRBV7-2 and TRBJ1-5; D is possibly TRBD1 (6 bases). CDR1 and CDR2 (germline): SGHTA, FQGNSA. Trimming stripped 5 bases from V and 0 bases from J, with 11 bases between. The CDR3 runs 15 residues. The CDR3, as DNA: TGTGCCAGCAGCCTCCGAGGGGGTAGCAATCAGCCCCAGCATTTT. As protein: CASSLRGGSNQPQHF.

This clone was seen more than once but under ten times. The V call is TRBV7-8, the J call TRBJ2-7; 9 bases map to TRBD2. Germline loops: CDR1 SGHVS, CDR2 FQNEAQ. The CDR3 consists of 17 residues. V was clipped by 5 bases and J by 1 base; unmatched bases: 12. The chain's CDR3 is CASSPRSGRGGSYEQYF. The DNA for the CDR3 is TGTGCCAGCAGCCCAAGAAGTGGGCGGGGGGGATCCTACGAGCAGTACTTC.

J is TRBJ1-3 and V is TRBV5-6; D is perhaps TRBD1 (5 bases). This CDR3 has 16 amino acids. Trimming took off 0 bases at V and 0 bases at J, with 10 bases between the two ends. The germline gives CDR1 SGHDT, CDR2 YYEEEE. The CDR3 region is CASSLGPTVSGNTIYF. The CDR3 DNA reads TGTGCCAGCAGCTTGGGACCGACAGTCTCTGGAAACACCATATATTTT.